This TCR beta chain was sequenced during a study of pediatric ulcerative colitis. Findings and limits, study-wide: A couple of patients' blood samples yielded substantially fewer templates.

Profiled with immunoSEQ multiplex PCR; TCRdb holds only in-frame clones, not every one. The repertoire holds around 22,000 clones, with around 69% as singletons. Concerning this clone itself: Its antigen is not known.

One to two pinch biopsies were taken from the rectum during colonoscopy. The sequence was obtained from a boy between 10 and 17 years old with severe ulcerative colitis. The sequencing sample was made of gut tissue.

The CDR3 DNA follows: TGTGCCATCAGTGAGTCTGGGGGGGGTACTCAAGAGACCCAGTACTTC. It encodes CAISESGGGTQETQYF. The chain couples TRBV10-3 to TRBJ2-5; 7 nucleotides agree with TRBD2. V was clipped by 0 bases and J by 2 bases; unmatched bases: 6. The CDR3 covers 16 residues. Germline CDR1 reads ENHRY; CDR2 reads SYGVKD.